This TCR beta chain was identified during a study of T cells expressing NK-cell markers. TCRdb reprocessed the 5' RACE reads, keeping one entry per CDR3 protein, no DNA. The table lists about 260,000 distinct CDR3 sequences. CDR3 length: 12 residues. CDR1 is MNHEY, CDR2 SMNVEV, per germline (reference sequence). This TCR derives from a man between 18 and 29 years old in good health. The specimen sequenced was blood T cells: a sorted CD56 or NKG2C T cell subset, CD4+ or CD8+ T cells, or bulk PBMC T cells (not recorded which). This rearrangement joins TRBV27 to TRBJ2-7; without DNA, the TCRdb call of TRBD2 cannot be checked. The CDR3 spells CASSFRSGEQYF.